This T cell receptor beta chain emerged from a study of blood T cell repertoires in COVID-19. Study overall: Italy, Spain and the United States were the sources of the convalescent and acute COVID-19 samples. T cells, B-cell-depleted T cells, or PBMCs supplied cDNA or gDNA.

With 4 bases removed from V and 6 bases from J, the gap between germline ends came to 18 bases. The CDR3 runs to 16 residues. The germline gives CDR1 MNHNS, CDR2 SASEGT. Per the study methods: The authors estimated nucleated cell counts from reference gene primer amplification. Data came from immunoSEQ multiplex PCR; TCRdb stores just in-frame clones and leaves some out. Clonal size and the V and J genes are those of that table, whereas D and trimming came from the DNA. Of 180,000 or so clones in the sample, 88% were seen once. V and J are TRBV6-1 and TRBJ2-2, with D possibly being TRBD2 (6 bases). This sequence was found in a young man with active or convalescent COVID-19. Sequenced input: peripheral blood. The CDR3 nucleotides are TGTGCCAGCAGTGGTTATGGGCAGGGAGGTGCCGGGGAGCTGTTTTTT. Residues: CASSGYGQGGAGELFF.